A single sample is the source of the 8 T cell receptor beta chains below, sequenced in a study of somatic mutations in cytotoxic T cells in rheumatoid arthritis. TCRdb keeps only in-frame clones here, not all; method: immunoSEQ multiplex PCR. The profile shows about 16,000 clones, roughly 80% of them singletons. Sequenced input: CD8+ T cells sorted from blood. These receptor sequences come from an adult with rheumatoid arthritis.

The V call is TRBV28, the J call TRBJ2-7; 8 bases match TRBD1. The CDR3 has 15 amino acids. CDR1 and CDR2 (germline): MDHEN, SYDVKM. V trimming: 5 bases; J trimming: 3 bases; junction bases outside the gene matches: 9. Written as DNA, the CDR3 is TGTGCCAGCAGTAAAAGGCTGGACAGGGACTACGAGCAGTACTTC. Its protein is CASSKRLDRDYEQYF.

This clone was counted between two and nine times. The V and J genes are TRBV4-1 and TRBJ1-6; 8 bases are shared with TRBD1. Germline CDR1 MGHRA, CDR2 YSYEKL. The V and J ends lost 3 bases and 6 bases, in that order; junction bases with no gene match: 7. The CDR3 totals 16 residues. CDR3 DNA sequence: TGCGCCAGCAGCCAGAGGACAGGGAGACTTAATTCACCCCTCCACTTT. It translates to CASSQRTGRLNSPLHF.

The table lists this clone with a few counts. The V and J genes are TRBV29-1 and TRBJ1-1, with D hard to call. V was pared by 3 bases and J by 5 bases, with 10 bases between. Germline V gives CDR1 SQVTM, CDR2 ANQGSEA. This CDR3 region has 12 residues. In DNA, the CDR3 is TGCAGCGTTGATAGTCTTTCTACTGAAGCTTTCTTT. It translates to CSVDSLSTEAFF.

The J gene is TRBJ1-1, the V gene TRBV5-1; no firm D call. There are 15 residues in the CDR3. The V and J ends lost 4 bases and 5 bases respectively, with 18 bases between them. CDR1 and CDR2 from the germline V gene are SGHRS and YFSETQ. The CDR3 sequence is CASSPSGGQETEAFF. CDR3 coding DNA: TGCGCCAGCAGCCCCTCTGGAGGGCAGGAAACTGAAGCTTTCTTT.

This chain connects TRBV15 to TRBJ1-4; D unresolved. The germline V and J ends were trimmed by 5 bases and 4 bases, with 8 bases remaining between them. The CDR3 runs to 13 residues. CDR1 is LNHNV and CDR2 is YYDKDF in the germline V gene (reference sequence). For the CDR3, the DNA is TGTGCCACCAGCTCCAGGTATAATGAAAAACTGTTTTTT. This translates into CATSSRYNEKLFF. Full variable domain (rest looked up from reference TRBV15 and TRBJ1-4): DAMVIQNPRYQVTQFGKPVTLSCSQTLNHNVMYWYQQKSSQAPKLLFHYYDKDFNNEADTPDNFQSRRPNTSFCFLDIRSPGLGDTAMYLCATSSRYNEKLFFGSGTQLSVL.

V is TRBV6-5 and J is TRBJ1-2, with no clear D. V was shortened by 0 bases and J by 8 bases, with 13 bases between the two germline ends. This CDR3 comprises 14 residues. Germline V gene sequence: CDR1 MNHEY, CDR2 SVGAGI. In nucleotides, the CDR3 is TGTGCCAGCAGTTACTCAGTCGTGGCCAGGGGCTACACCTTC. Protein sequence: CASSYSVVARGYTF.

V usage is TRBV4-1 and J usage is TRBJ1-2, with a weak D call TRBD1 (5 bases). This CDR3 contains 15 residues. The ends were cut back, 3 bases at V and 2 bases at J, with 13 bases in the middle. From germline, CDR1 is MGHRA and CDR2 YSYEKL. CDR3 loop: CASSHPGTANYGYTF. CDR3 sequence (DNA): TGCGCCAGCAGCCACCCAGGGACTGCGAACTATGGCTACACCTTC.

Worth noting for this clone: A read error may produce the germline difference seen at one junction end. The rearrangement joins TRBV11-2 to TRBJ1-2; possibly TRBD1 for D (5 bases). The CDR3 extends over 15 amino acids. Germline V lookup: CDR1 SGHAT, CDR2 FQNNGV. The CDR3 loop is CASSLAGVAPYGHTF. The CDR3 nucleotides are TGTGCCAGCAGCTTAGCGGGGGTCGCTCCGTATGGCCACACCTTC.